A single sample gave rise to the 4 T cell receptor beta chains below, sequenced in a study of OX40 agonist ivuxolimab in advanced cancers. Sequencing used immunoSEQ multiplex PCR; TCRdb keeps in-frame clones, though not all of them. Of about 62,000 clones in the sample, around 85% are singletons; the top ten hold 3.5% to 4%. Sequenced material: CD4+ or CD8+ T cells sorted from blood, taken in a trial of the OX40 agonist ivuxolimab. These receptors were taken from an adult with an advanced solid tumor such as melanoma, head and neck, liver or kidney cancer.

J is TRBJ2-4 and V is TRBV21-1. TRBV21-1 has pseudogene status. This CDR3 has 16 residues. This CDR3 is CASSKGAGQGRNIQYF. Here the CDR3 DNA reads TGTGCCAGCAGCAAGGGGGCGGGGCAAGGTAGAAACATTCAGTACTTC.

CDR3 loop: CASSLGGPSGANVLTF. The CDR3 nucleotides read TGTGCCAGCAGCTTGGGCGGACCCTCTGGGGCCAACGTCCTGACTTTC. The chain has TRBV5-6 and TRBJ2-6; D unclear. In germline, CDR1 is SGHDT, CDR2 YYEEEE. Trimming shortened V by 0 bases and J by 0 bases, and 7 bases separated the two germline ends. The CDR3 is 16 residues long.

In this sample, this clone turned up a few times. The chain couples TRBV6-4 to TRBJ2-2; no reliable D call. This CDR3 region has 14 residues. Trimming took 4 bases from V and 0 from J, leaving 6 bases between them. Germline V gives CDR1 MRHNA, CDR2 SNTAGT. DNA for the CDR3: TGTGCCAGCAGTGTTTACGCGAACACCGGGGAGCTGTTTTTT. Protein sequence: CASSVYANTGELFF.

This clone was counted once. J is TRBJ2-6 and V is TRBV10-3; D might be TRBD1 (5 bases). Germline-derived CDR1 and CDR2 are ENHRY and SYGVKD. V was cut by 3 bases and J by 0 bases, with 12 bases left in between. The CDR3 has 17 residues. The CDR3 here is CAISDSGFASGANVLTF. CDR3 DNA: TGTGCCATCAGTGATTCAGGGTTTGCCTCTGGGGCCAACGTCCTGACTTTC.